This T cell receptor (beta chain) is drawn from a study of T-cell memory formation after mild COVID-19. General study points: Later expanders leaned CD4+, whereas day 15 to 85 contracting clones were balanced CD4/CD8.

The ends lost 6 bases at V and 5 bases at J; junction bases unmatched: 7. The CDR3 consists of 15 residues. Germline CDR1 SGHTA, CDR2 FQGTGA. It was 5'RACE with constant-segment primers that produced the TCR alpha and TCR beta cDNA libraries, which carried sample barcodes and UMIs. MiXCR, run by TCRdb on the 5' RACE reads, gives a single entry per CDR3 protein. The sample holds a few hundred thousand distinct CDR3 sequences, about 17% seen once. On this clonotype itself: Its cognate antigen is unknown.

The V call is TRBV7-3, the J call TRBJ2-2, with TRBD2 identical over 9 bases. Input material: PBMCs or a T cell subset sorted from them (not recorded which). The TCR originated in a man aged 18 to 35 who had mild COVID-19 (a few samples of this study predate the infection). Cell type and time point are not known. CDR3 residues: CASSPSGGFTGELFF. The CDR3, as DNA: TGTGCCAGCAGTCCGAGCGGGGGGTTTACCGGGGAGCTGTTTTTT.